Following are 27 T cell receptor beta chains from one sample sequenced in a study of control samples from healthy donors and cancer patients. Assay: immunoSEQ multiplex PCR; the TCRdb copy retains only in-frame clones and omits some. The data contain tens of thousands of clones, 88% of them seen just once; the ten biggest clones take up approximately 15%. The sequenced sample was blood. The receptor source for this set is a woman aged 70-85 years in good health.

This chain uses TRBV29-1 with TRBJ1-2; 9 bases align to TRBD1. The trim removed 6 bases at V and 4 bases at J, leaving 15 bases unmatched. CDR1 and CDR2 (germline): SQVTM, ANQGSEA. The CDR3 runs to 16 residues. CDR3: CSVTGTGPRSAYGYTF. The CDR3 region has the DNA TGCAGCGTGACCGGGACAGGGCCCAGGTCCGCCTATGGCTACACCTTC.

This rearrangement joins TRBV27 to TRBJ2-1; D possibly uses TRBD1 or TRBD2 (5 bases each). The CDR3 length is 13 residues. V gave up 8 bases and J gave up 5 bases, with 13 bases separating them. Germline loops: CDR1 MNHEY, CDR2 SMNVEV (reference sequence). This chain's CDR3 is CASSPSGHNEQFF. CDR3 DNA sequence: TGTGCCAGCTCGCCCTCGGGGCACAATGAGCAGTTCTTC.

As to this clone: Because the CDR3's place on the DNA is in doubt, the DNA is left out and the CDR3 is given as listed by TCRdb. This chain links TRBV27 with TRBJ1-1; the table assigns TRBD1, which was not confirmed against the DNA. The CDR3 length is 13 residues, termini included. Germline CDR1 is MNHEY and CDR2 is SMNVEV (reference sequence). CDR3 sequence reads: CASSTSRGTEAFF.

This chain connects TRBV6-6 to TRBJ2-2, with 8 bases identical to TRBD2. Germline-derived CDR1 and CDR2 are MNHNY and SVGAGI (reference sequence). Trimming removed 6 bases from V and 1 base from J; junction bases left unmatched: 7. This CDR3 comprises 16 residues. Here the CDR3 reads CASSSVAGLNTGELFF. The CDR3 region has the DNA TGTGCCAGCAGCTCAGTAGCGGGATTGAACACCGGGGAGCTGTTTTTT.

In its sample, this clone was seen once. The DNA for the CDR3 is TGTGCCAGTACTCCGGGACAGGGGGGATATCAGCCCCAGCATTTT. Protein sequence: CASTPGQGGYQPQHF. V usage is TRBV19 and J usage is TRBJ1-5; 11 positions agree with TRBD1. Germline V CDR1 and CDR2: LNHDA, SQIVND (reference sequence). This CDR3 is built from 15 residues. V lost 7 bases and J lost 5; bases outside the gene matches: 7.

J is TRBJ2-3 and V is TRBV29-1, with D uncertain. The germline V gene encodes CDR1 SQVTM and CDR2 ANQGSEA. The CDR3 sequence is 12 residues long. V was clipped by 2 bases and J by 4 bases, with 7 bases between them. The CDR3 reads CSVERRSDTQYF. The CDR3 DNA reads TGCAGCGTTGAACGAAGGTCAGATACGCAGTATTTT.

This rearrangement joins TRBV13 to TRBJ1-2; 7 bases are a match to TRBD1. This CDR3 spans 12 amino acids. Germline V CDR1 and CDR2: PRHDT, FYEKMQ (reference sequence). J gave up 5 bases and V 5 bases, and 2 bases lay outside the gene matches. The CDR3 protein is CASSVTGYGYTF. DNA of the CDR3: TGTGCCAGCAGCGTGACAGGGTATGGCTACACCTTC.

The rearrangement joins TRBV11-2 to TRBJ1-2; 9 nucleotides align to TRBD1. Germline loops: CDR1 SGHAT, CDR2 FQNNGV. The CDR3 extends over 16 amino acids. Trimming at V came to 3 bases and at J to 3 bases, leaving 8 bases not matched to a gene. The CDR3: CASSLELGTGHYGYTF. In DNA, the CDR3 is TGTGCCAGCAGCTTGGAGCTTGGGACAGGGCACTATGGCTACACCTTC.

In DNA form, the CDR3 reads TGCGCCAGCAGCCAAAGACAGGCTATCGGAAACACCATATATTTT. Protein sequence: CASSQRQAIGNTIYF. The chain has TRBV4-3 and TRBJ1-3, with TRBD1 as a possible D gene (6 bases). Trimming left V 2 bases short and J 4 bases short, with 12 bases between. The germline gives CDR1 LGHNA, CDR2 YSLEER. This CDR3 has 15 residues.

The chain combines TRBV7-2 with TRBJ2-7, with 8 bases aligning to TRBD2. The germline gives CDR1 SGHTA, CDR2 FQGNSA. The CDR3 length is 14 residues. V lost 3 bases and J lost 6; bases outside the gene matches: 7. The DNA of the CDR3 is TGTGCCAGCAGCTTGGGGACTAGAGAACGCGAGCAGTACTTC. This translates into CASSLGTREREQYF. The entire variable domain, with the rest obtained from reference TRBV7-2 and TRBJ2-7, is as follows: GAGVSQSPSNKVTEKGKDVELRCDPISGHTALYWYRQSLGQGLEFLIYFQGNSAPDKSGLPSDRFSAERTGGSVSTLTIQRTQQEDSAVYLCASSLGTREREQYFGPGTRLTVT.

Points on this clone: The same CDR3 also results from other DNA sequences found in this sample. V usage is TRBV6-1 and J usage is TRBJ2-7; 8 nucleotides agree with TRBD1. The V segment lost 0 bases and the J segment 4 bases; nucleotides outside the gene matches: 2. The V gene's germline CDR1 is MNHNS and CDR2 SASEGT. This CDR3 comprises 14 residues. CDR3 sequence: CASSEAGQVYEQYF. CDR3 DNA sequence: TGTGCCAGCAGTGAAGCGGGACAGGTGTACGAGCAGTACTTC.

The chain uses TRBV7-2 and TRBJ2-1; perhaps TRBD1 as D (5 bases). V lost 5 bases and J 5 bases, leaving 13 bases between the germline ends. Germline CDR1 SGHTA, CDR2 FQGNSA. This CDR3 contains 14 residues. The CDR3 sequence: CASSPQVTHNEQFF. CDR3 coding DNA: TGTGCCAGCAGCCCACAGGTCACCCACAATGAGCAGTTCTTC.

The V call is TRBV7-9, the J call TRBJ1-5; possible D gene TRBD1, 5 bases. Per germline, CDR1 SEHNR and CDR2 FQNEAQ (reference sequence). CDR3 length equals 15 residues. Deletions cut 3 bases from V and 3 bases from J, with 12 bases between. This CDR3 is CASSFGGHINQPQHF. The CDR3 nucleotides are TGTGCCAGCAGCTTTGGCGGACATATCAATCAGCCCCAGCATTTT.

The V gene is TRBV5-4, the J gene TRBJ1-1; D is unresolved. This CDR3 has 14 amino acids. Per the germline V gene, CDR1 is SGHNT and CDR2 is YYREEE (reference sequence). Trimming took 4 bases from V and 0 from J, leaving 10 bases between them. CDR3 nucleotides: TGTGCCAGCAGCCTACCGGCGATGAACACTGAAGCTTTCTTT. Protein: CASSLPAMNTEAFF. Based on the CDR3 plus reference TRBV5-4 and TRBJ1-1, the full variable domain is ETGVTQSPTHLIKTRGQQVTLRCSSQSGHNTVSWYQQALGQGPQFIFQYYREEENGRGNFPPRFSGLQFPNYSSELNVNALELDDSALYLCASSLPAMNTEAFFGQGTRLTVV.

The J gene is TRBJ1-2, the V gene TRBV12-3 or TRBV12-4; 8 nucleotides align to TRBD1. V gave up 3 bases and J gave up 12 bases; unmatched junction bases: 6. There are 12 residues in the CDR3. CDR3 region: CASSFGTGLNTF. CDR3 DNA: TGTGCCAGCAGTTTCGGGACAGGACTTAACACCTTC.

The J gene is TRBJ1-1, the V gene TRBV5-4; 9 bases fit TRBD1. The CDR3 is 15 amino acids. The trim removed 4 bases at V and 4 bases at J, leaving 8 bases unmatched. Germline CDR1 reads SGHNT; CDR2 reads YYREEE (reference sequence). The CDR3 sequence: CASSPGQGRSTEAFF. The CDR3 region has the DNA TGTGCCAGCAGCCCAGGACAGGGGAGGAGCACTGAAGCTTTCTTT.

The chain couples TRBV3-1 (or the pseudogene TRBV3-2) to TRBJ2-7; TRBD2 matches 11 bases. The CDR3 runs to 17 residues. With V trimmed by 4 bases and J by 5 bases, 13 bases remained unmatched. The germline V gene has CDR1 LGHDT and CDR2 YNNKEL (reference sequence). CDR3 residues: CASSPRTSGSPSDEQYF. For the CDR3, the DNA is TGTGCCAGCAGCCCTAGGACTAGCGGGTCTCCATCGGACGAGCAGTACTTC.

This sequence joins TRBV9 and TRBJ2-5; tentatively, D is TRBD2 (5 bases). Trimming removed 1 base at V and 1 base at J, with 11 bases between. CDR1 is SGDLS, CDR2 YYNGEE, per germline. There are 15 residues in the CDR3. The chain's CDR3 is CASSVSGSFQETQYF. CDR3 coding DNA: TGTGCCAGCAGCGTATCTGGGAGCTTCCAAGAGACCCAGTACTTC.

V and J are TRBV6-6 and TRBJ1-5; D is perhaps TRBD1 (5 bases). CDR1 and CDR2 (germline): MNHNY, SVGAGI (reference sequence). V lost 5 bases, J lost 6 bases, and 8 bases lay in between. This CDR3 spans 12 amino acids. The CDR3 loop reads CASSPGPQPQHF. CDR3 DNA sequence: TGTGCCAGCAGTCCAGGGCCTCAGCCCCAGCATTTT.

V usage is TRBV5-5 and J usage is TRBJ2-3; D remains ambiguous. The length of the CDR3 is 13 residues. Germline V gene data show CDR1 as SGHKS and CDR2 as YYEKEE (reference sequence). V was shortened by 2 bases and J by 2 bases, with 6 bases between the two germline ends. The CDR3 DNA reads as TGTGCCAGCAGCTTAAGGGTCACAGATACGCAGTATTTT. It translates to CASSLRVTDTQYF.

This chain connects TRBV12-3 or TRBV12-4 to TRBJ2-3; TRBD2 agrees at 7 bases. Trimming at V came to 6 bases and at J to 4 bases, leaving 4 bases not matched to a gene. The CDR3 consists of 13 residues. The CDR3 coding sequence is TGTGCCAGCAGACCGGGGGGACCAGATACGCAGTATTTT. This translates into CASRPGGPDTQYF.

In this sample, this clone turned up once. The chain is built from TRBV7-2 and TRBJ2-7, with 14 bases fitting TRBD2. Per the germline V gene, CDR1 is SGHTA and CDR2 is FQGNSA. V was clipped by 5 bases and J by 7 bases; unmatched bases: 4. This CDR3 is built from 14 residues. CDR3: CASSPRLAGGEQYF. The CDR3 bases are TGTGCCAGCAGCCCTAGACTAGCGGGGGGGGAGCAGTACTTC.

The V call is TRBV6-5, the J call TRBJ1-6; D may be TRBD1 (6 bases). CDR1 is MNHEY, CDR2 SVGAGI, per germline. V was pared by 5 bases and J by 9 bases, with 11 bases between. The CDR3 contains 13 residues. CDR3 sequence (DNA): TGTGCCAGCAGTCTGAGGGGGGTTTCACCCCTCCACTTT. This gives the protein CASSLRGVSPLHF.

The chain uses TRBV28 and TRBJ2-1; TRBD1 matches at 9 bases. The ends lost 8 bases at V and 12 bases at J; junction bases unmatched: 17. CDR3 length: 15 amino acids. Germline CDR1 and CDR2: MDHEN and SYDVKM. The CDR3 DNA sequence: TGTGCCAGCTCCCGAGTGGGACAGGGCCCCCCAAGGCAGTTCTTC. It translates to CASSRVGQGPPRQFF.

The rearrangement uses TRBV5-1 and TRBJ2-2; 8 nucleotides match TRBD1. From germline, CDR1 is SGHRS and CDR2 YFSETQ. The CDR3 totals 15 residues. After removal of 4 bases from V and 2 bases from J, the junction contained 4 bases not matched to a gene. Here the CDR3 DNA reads TGCGCCAGCAGCATGACAGGGGTAAACACCGGGGAGCTGTTTTTT. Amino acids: CASSMTGVNTGELFF.

Here the CDR3 reads CASSWVGMNTEAFF. The CDR3 DNA sequence: TGTGCCAGTAGTTGGGTAGGAATGAACACTGAAGCTTTCTTT. The chain links TRBV19 to TRBJ1-1, with unresolved D. Trimming took off 5 bases at V and 0 bases at J, with 10 bases between the two ends. The length of the CDR3 is 14 residues. Germline V gene data show CDR1 as LNHDA and CDR2 as SQIVND (reference sequence).

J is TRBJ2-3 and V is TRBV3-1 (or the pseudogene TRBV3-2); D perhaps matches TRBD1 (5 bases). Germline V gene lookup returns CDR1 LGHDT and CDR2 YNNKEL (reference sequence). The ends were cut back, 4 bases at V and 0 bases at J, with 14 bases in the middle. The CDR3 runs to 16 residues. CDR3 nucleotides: TGTGCCAGCAGCCTTTCAGGAACAGGAAGCACAGATACGCAGTATTTT. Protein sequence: CASSLSGTGSTDTQYF.